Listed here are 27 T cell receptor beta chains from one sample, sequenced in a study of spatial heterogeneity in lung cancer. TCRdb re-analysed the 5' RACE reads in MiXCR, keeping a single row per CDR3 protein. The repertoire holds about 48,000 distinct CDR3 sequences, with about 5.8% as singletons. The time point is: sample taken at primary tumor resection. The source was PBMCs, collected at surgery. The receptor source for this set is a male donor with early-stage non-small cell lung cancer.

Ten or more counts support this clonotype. CDR3 residues: CASSESSGTSLLVGNEQFF. DNA of the CDR3: TGTGCCAGCAGTGAATCATCCGGGACTAGCCTCTTAGTAGGCAATGAGCAGTTCTTC. The V and J genes are TRBV2 and TRBJ2-1; TRBD2 agrees at 9 bases. The CDR3 loop spans 19 amino acids. Germline CDR1 reads SNHLY; CDR2 reads FYNNEI. V trimming: 2 bases; J trimming: 6 bases; junction bases outside the gene matches: 17.

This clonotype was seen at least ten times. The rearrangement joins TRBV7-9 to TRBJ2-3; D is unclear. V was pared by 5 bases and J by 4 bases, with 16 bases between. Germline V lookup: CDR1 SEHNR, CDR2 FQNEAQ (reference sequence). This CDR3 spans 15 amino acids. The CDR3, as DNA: TGTGCCAGCAGCCCCGACCCTTTACGGGCAGATACGCAGTATTTT. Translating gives CASSPDPLRADTQYF.

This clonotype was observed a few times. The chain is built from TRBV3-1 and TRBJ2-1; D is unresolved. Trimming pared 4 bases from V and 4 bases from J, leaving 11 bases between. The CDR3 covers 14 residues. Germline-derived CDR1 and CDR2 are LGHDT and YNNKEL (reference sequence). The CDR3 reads CASSPASKYNEQFF. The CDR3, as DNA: TGTGCCAGCAGCCCCGCTTCGAAGTACAATGAGCAGTTCTTC.

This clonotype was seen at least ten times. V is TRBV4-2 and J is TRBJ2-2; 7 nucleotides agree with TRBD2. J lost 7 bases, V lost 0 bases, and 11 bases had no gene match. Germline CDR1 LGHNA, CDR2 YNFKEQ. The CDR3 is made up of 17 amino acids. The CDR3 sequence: CASSQDAGGSYDGELFF. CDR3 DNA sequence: TGTGCCAGCAGCCAAGACGCAGGCGGGAGTTACGACGGGGAGCTGTTTTTT.

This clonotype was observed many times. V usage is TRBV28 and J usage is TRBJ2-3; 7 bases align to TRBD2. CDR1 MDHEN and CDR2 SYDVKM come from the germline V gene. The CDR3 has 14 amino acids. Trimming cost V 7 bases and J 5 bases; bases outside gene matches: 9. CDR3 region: CASNPGLHLDTQYF. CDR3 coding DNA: TGTGCCAGCAATCCGGGACTACACCTAGATACGCAGTATTTT.

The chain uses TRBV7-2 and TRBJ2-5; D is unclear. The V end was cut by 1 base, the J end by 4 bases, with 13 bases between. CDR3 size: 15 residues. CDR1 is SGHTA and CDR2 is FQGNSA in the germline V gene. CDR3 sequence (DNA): TGTGCCAGCAGCTTAGTTAGTCTTCAAGGAGAGACCCAGTACTTC. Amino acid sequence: CASSLVSLQGETQYF.

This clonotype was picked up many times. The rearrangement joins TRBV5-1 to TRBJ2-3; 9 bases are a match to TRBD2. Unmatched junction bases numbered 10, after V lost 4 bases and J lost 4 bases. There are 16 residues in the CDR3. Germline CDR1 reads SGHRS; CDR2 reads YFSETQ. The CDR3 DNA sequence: TGCGCCAGCAGCCCGATCTCTAGCGGGACAGCAGATACGCAGTATTTT. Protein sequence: CASSPISSGTADTQYF.

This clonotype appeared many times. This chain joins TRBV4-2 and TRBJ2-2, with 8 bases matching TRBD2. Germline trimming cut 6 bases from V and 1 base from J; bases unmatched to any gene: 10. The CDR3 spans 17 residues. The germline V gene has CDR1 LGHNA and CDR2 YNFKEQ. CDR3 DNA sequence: TGTGCCAGCAGTAAACGGGAGGGCTCACAGAACACCGGGGAGCTGTTTTTT. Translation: CASSKREGSQNTGELFF.

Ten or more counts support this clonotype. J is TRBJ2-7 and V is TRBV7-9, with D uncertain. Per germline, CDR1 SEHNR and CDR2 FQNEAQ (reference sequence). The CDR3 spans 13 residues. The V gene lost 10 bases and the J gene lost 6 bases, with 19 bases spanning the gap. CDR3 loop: CATTATPSLEQYF. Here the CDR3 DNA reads TGTGCCACCACAGCTACCCCTTCCCTCGAGCAGTACTTC.

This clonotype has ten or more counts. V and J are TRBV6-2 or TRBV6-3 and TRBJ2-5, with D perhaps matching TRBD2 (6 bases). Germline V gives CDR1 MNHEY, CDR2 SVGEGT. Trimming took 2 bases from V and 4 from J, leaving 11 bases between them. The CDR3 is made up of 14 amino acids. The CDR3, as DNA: TGTGCCAGCAGTTACGGGGGGAGTGCAGAGACCCAGTACTTC. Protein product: CASSYGGSAETQYF.

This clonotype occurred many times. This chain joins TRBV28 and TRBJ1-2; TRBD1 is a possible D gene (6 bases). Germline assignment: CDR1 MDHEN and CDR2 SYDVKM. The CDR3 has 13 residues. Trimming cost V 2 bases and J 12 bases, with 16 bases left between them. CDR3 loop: CASSLSAGALHTF. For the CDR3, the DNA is TGTGCCAGCAGTTTAAGTGCAGGGGCCTTGCACACCTTC.

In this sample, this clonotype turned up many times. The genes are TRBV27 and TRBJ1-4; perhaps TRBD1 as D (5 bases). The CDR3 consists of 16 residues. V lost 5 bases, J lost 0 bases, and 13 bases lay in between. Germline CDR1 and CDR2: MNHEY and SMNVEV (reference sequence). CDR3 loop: CASSPGGEATNEKLFF. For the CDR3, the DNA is TGTGCCAGCAGTCCCGGGGGAGAGGCAACTAATGAAAAACTGTTTTTT.

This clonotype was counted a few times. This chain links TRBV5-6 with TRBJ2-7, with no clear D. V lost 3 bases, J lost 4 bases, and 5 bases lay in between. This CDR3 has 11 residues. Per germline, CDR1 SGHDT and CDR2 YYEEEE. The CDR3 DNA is TGTGCCAGCAGCTATGGGTACGAGCAGTACTTC. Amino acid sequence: CASSYGYEQYF.

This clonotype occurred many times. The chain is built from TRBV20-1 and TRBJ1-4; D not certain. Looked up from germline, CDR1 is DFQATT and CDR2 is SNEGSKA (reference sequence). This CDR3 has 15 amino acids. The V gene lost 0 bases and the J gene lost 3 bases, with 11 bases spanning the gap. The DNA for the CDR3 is TGCAGTGCTAGAGATATGGGGAAGTCTAATGAAAAACTGTTTTTT. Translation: CSARDMGKSNEKLFF.

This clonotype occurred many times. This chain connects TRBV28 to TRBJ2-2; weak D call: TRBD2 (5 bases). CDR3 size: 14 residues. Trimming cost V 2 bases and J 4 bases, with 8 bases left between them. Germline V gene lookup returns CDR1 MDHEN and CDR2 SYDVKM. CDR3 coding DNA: TGTGCCAGCAGTTTACAGCGGAGCACCGGGGAGCTGTTTTTT. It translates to CASSLQRSTGELFF. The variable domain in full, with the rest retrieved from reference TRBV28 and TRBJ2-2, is DVKVTQSSRYLVKRTGEKVFLECVQDMDHENMFWYRQDPGLGLRLIYFSYDVKMKEKGDIPEGYSVSREKKERFSLILESASTNQTSMYLCASSLQRSTGELFFGEGSRLTVL.

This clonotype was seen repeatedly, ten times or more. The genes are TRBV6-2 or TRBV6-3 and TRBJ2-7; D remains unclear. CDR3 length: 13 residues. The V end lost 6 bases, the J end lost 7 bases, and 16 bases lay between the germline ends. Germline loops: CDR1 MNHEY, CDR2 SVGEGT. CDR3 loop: CASSPPSQAEQYF. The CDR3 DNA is TGTGCCAGCAGCCCCCCGTCCCAGGCGGAGCAGTACTTC.

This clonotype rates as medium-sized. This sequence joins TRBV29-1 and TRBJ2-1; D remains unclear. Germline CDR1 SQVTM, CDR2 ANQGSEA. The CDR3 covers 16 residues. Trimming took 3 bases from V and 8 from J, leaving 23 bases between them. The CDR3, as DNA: TGCAGCGTTGATGGGCTTGGCCAACATTCGGCCGATGAGCAGTTCTTC. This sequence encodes CSVDGLGQHSADEQFF.

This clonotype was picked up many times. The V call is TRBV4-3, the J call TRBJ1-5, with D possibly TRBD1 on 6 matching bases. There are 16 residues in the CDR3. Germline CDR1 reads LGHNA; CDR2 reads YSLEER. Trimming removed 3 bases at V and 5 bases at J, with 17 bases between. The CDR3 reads CASSHGRGGIDQPQHF. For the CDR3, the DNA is TGCGCCAGCAGCCACGGGAGGGGGGGCATCGATCAGCCCCAGCATTTT.

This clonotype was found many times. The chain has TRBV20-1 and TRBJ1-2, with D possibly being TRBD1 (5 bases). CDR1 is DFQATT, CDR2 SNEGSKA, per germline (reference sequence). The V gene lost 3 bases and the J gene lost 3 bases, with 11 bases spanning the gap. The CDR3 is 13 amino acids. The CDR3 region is CSASFKGHYGYTF. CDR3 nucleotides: TGCAGTGCTAGTTTCAAGGGGCACTATGGCTACACCTTC.

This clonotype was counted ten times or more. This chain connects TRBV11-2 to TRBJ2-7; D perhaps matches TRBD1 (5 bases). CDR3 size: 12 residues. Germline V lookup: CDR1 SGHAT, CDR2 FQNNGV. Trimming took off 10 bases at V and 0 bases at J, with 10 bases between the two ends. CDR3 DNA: TGTGCCACTTCGACAGCCTCCTACGAGCAGTACTTC. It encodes CATSTASYEQYF.

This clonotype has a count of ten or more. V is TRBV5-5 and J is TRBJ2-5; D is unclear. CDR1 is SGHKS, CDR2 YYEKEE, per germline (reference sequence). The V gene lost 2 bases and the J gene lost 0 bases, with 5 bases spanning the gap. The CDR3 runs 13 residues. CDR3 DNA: TGTGCCAGCAGCTTCACGGACCAAGAGACCCAGTACTTC. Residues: CASSFTDQETQYF.

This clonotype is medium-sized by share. The CDR3 nucleotides read TGTGCCAGCAGCATCAGACAGGGGATCAACGAGCAGTACTTC. Protein: CASSIRQGINEQYF. This chain links TRBV4-2 with TRBJ2-7; TRBD1 agrees at 8 bases. Per germline, CDR1 LGHNA and CDR2 YNFKEQ. The J segment lost 5 bases and the V segment lost 5 bases, leaving 8 bases of the junction unmatched. This CDR3 has 14 residues.

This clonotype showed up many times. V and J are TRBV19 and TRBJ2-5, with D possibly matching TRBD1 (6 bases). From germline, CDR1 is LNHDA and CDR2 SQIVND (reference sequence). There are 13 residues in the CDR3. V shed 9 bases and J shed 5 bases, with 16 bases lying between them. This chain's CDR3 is CASHGQTAETQYF. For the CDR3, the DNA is TGTGCCAGCCACGGACAGACTGCGGAGACCCAGTACTTC.

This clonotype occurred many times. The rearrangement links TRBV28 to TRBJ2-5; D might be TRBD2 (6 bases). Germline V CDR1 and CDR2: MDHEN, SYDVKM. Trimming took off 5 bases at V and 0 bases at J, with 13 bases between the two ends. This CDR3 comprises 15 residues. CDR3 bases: TGTGCCAGCAGTCCCGGGACTCTGTACCAAGAGACCCAGTACTTC. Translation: CASSPGTLYQETQYF.

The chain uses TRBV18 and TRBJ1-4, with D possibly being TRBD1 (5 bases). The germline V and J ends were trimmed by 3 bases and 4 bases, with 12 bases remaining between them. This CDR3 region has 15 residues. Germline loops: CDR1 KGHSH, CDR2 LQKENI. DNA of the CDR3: TGTGCCAGCTCACCGACCAGGGATAGTAATGAAAAACTGTTTTTT. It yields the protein CASSPTRDSNEKLFF.

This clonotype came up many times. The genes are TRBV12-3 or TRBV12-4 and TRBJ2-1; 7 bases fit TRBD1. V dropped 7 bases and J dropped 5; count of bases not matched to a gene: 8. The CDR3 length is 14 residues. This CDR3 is CASTRSGTDNEQFF. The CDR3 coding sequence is TGTGCCAGCACCAGGTCCGGGACAGACAATGAGCAGTTCTTC.

CDR3 sequence reads: CASSLYSSTYEQYF. The CDR3 bases are TGCGCCAGCAGCTTGTACAGTAGCACCTACGAGCAGTACTTC. The V and J genes are TRBV5-1 and TRBJ2-7; no clear D gene. V was trimmed by 1 base and J by 2 bases, leaving 10 bases between them. CDR1 and CDR2 from the germline V gene are SGHRS and YFSETQ. The CDR3 length is 14 residues.